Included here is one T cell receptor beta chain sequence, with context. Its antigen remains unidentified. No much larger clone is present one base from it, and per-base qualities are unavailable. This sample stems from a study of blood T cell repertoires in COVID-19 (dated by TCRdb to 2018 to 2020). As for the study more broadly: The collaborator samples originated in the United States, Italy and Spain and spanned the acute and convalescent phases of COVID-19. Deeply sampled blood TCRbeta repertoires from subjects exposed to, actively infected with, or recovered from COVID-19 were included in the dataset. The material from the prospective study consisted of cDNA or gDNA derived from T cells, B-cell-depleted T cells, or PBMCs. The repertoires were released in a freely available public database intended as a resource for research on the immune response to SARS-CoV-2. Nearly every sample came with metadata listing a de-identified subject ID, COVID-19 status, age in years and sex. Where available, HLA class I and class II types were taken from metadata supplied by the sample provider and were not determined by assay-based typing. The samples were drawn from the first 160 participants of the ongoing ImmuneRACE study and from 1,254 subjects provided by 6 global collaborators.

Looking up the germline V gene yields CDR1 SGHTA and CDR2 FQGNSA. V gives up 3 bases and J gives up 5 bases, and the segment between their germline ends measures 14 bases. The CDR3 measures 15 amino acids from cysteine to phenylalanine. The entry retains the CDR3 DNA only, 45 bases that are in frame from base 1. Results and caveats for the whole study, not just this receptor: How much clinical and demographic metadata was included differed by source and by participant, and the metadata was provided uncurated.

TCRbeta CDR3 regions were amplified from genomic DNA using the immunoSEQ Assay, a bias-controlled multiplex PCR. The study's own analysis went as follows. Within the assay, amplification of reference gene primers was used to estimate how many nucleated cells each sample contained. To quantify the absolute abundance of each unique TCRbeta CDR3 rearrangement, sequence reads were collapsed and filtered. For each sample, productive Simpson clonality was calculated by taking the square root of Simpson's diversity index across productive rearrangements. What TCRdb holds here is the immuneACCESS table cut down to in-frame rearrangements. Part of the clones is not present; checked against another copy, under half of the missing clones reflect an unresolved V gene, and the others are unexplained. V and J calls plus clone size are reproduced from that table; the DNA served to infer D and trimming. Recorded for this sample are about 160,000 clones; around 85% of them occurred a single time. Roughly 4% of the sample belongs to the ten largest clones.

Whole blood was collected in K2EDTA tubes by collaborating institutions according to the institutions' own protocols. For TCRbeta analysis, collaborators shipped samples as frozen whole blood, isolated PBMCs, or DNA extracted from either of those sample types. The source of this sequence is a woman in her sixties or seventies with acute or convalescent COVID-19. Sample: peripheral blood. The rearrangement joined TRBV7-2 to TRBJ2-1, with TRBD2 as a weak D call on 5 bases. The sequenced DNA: TGTGCCAGCAGCTTGGAGTTCGGGATAAACAATGAGCAGTTCTTC. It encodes CASSLEFGINNEQFF.